What follows are 31 T cell receptor beta chains derived from one specimen sequenced in a study of T cell responses to AZD1222 COVID-19 vaccine. Method: immunoSEQ multiplex PCR; TCRdb's copy keeps in-frame clones and lacks some. The repertoire includes 98,000 or so clones, approximately 90% of them detected once, and 18% sits in the top ten. The sample here was peripheral blood, taken on day 0 of AZD1222 vaccination. These receptors were obtained from an adult in good health.

With respect to this clone: Since no conserved phenylalanine or tryptophan closes the CDR3, a read error is the likely cause. The rearrangement joins TRBV6-5 to TRBJ1-6; D unresolved. This CDR3 region has 13 residues. The V gene lost 8 bases and the J gene lost 10 bases, with 15 bases spanning the gap. Germline V lookup: CDR1 MNHEY, CDR2 SVGAGI. CDR3 in DNA: TGTGCCAGCGGGTTCGTATCGGAATCACCCCTCCACCTT. This translates into CASGFVSESPLHL.

In its sample, this clone was seen once. The chain has TRBV10-2 and TRBJ2-2; D is unclear. Trimming left V 7 bases short and J 0 bases short, with 3 bases between. The CDR3 has 12 residues. From germline, CDR1 is WSHSY and CDR2 SAAADI. The CDR3 here is CASISNTGELFF. The CDR3 DNA reads TGCGCCAGCATCTCGAACACCGGGGAGCTGTTTTTT.

CDR3 nucleotides: TGTGCCAGCTCCCCTCCTATGACCGGCTACACCTTC. Translated: CASSPPMTGYTF. This rearrangement joins TRBV18 to TRBJ1-2, with no clear D. The V and J ends lost 6 bases and 8 bases respectively, with 13 bases between them. This CDR3 spans 12 amino acids. CDR1 and CDR2 (germline): KGHSH, LQKENI.

The genes are TRBV9 and TRBJ2-1; 9 nucleotides line up with TRBD2. The V gene's germline CDR1 is SGDLS and CDR2 YYNGEE. Germline trimming cut 4 bases from V and 6 bases from J; bases unmatched to any gene: 11. The CDR3 is 16 residues long. The DNA for the CDR3 is TGTGCCAGCAGCAACGGGGAGCGGGGGGAGGGCAATGAGCAGTTCTTC. This sequence encodes CASSNGERGEGNEQFF. The full variable domain, completed using reference TRBV9 and TRBJ2-1, is DSGVTQTPKHLITATGQRVTLRCSPRSGDLSVYWYQQSLDQGLQFLIQYYNGEERAKGNILERFSAQQFPDLHSELNLSSLELGDSALYFCASSNGERGEGNEQFFGPGTRLTVL.

This chain uses TRBV7-3 with TRBJ2-2, with no clear D. The CDR3 is 12 residues long. The V end lost 6 bases, the J end lost 5 bases, and 7 bases lay between the germline ends. CDR1 is SGHTA and CDR2 is FQGTGA in the germline V gene. CDR3 in DNA: TGTGCCAGCAGAAGGGCTACCGGGGAGCTGTTTTTT. Its protein is CASRRATGELFF.

This chain connects TRBV9 to TRBJ2-7, with D hard to call. This CDR3 comprises 13 residues. Germline V gene data show CDR1 as SGDLS and CDR2 as YYNGEE. With 0 bases removed from V and 7 bases from J, the gap between germline ends came to 11 bases. The CDR3 DNA follows: TGTGCCAGCAGCGTAGAATGGGGTGGGGAGCAGTACTTC. As protein: CASSVEWGGEQYF.

This chain joins TRBV19 and TRBJ2-2; weak D call: TRBD2 (7 bases). The V end was cut by 3 bases, the J end by 3 bases, with 35 bases between. The CDR3 is 23 residues long. Germline V gives CDR1 LNHDA, CDR2 SQIVND (reference sequence). The CDR3 reads CASSIWAGSSTSGGAVYTGELFF. For the CDR3, the DNA is TGTGCCAGTAGTATTTGGGCAGGATCGTCGACTAGTGGGGGGGCCGTCTACACCGGGGAGCTGTTTTTT. The variable domain in full, completed from reference TRBV19 and TRBJ2-2, reads DGGITQSPKYLFRKEGQNVTLSCEQNLNHDAMYWYRQDPGQGLRLIYYSQIVNDFQKGDIAEGYSVSREKKESFPLTVTSAQKNPTAFYLCASSIWAGSSTSGGAVYTGELFFGEGSRLTVL.

The rearrangement uses TRBV6-4 and TRBJ2-7, with TRBD2 identical over 13 bases. CDR3 length: 13 residues. CDR1 is MRHNA, CDR2 SNTAGT, per germline. J lost 12 bases, V lost 5 bases, and 7 bases had no gene match. The CDR3 coding sequence is TGTGCCAGCAGTAGGACTAGCGGGGGACCCTCGTACTTC. Translating gives CASSRTSGGPSYF.

The chain recombines TRBV11-2 with TRBJ1-2, with 9 nucleotides matching TRBD1. This CDR3 is 14 amino acids long. V lost 8 bases and J lost 8; bases outside the gene matches: 12. Germline values: CDR1 SGHAT, CDR2 FQNNGV. The CDR3: CASRPPGQGKGYTF. The CDR3 nucleotides read TGTGCCAGCCGCCCTCCTGGACAGGGGAAAGGCTACACCTTC.

This clone was seen a single time. The V gene is TRBV23-1, the J gene TRBJ2-3; possible D gene TRBD1, 6 bases. TRBV23-1 is annotated as an ORF whose role is uncertain. The CDR3 contains 15 residues. V lost 2 bases and J lost 11, with 20 bases in between. Here the CDR3 DNA reads TGCGCCAGCAGTCAAATGCCGGGACAAAGAAACGGGCAGTATTTT. Encoded protein: CASSQMPGQRNGQYF.

V is TRBV14 and J is TRBJ2-5; the match to TRBD1 covers 8 bases. The CDR3 consists of 15 residues. V gave up 1 base and J gave up 5 bases; unmatched junction bases: 6. Germline V lookup: CDR1 SGHDN, CDR2 FVKESK. The CDR3 DNA follows: TGTGCCAGCAGCCAAGGCAGGGGGCGCGGCGAGACCCAGTACTTC. It yields the protein CASSQGRGRGETQYF.

The chain is built from TRBV7-3 and TRBJ2-3, with 8 bases identical to TRBD2. The CDR3 is 14 amino acids. Germline V CDR1 and CDR2: SGHTA, FQGTGA. Trimming removed 5 bases from V and 5 bases from J; junction bases left unmatched: 6. The CDR3 is CASSPGGGLDTQYF. The CDR3 region has the DNA TGTGCCAGCAGCCCAGGCGGGGGGTTAGATACGCAGTATTTT.

The V gene is TRBV6-4, the J gene TRBJ2-5; 8 bases are a match to TRBD2. The CDR3 length is 15 residues. J gave up 0 bases and V 4 bases, and 4 bases lay outside the gene matches. Germline CDR1 reads MRHNA; CDR2 reads SNTAGT. The CDR3 nucleotides are TGTGCCAGCAGTGCCCTAGCGGGTAACCAAGAGACCCAGTACTTC. Translation: CASSALAGNQETQYF.

The V and J genes are TRBV25-1 and TRBJ2-3; D remains ambiguous. Germline CDR1 reads MGHDK; CDR2 reads SYGVNS. The CDR3 has 13 amino acids. Trimming removed 7 bases from V and 0 bases from J, with 8 bases in between. The chain's CDR3 is CASKVTSTDTQYF. For the CDR3, the DNA is TGTGCCAGCAAGGTGACTAGCACAGATACGCAGTATTTT. Full variable domain (outside the CDR3, taken from reference TRBV25-1 and TRBJ2-3): EADIYQTPRYLVIGTGKKITLECSQTMGHDKMYWYQQDPGMELHLIHYSYGVNSTEKGDLSSESTVSRIRTEHFPLTLESARPSHTSQYLCASKVTSTDTQYFGPGTRLTVL.

The CDR3: CAISESISWEQETQYF. The CDR3, as DNA: TGTGCCATCAGTGAGTCAATTTCATGGGAACAAGAGACCCAGTACTTC. The chain joins TRBV10-3 to TRBJ2-5; D gene ambiguous. The CDR3 spans 16 residues. The V end lost 0 bases, the J end lost 2 bases, and 13 bases lay between the germline ends. Per the germline V gene, CDR1 is ENHRY and CDR2 is SYGVKD.

This chain links TRBV2 with TRBJ2-1; D is uncertain. With 2 bases removed from V and 3 bases from J, the gap between germline ends came to 8 bases. CDR3 size: 14 residues. Germline lookup yields CDR1 SNHLY and CDR2 FYNNEI. The chain's CDR3 is CASSEQLLYNEQFF. The CDR3 nucleotides read TGTGCCAGCAGTGAACAACTCCTCTACAATGAGCAGTTCTTC.

The chain combines TRBV6-6 with TRBJ1-4; D might be TRBD1 (5 bases). V lost 5 bases, J lost 6 bases, and 10 bases lay in between. From germline, CDR1 is MNHNY and CDR2 SVGAGI (reference sequence). The CDR3 is 13 amino acids. CDR3: CASSRGGDEKLFF. The CDR3 DNA reads TGTGCCAGCAGTCGGGGAGGGGATGAAAAACTGTTTTTT.

The chain carries TRBV27 and TRBJ2-7; either TRBD1 or TRBD2 may supply D (5 bases each). The CDR3 has 15 amino acids. V lost 5 bases to trimming and J lost 2 bases, with 16 bases between them. Germline V CDR1 and CDR2: MNHEY, SMNVEV (reference sequence). The CDR3 loop is CASSPSVGTPYEQYF. The DNA for the CDR3 is TGTGCCAGCAGTCCTTCAGTGGGGACCCCCTACGAGCAGTACTTC.

V gene TRBV5-1 combines with J gene TRBJ1-4; D is unresolved. The CDR3 has 14 residues. V was pared by 4 bases and J by 11 bases, with 18 bases between. Germline CDR1 is SGHRS and CDR2 is YFSETQ. This chain's CDR3 is CASSPDSPSRKLFF. CDR3 sequence (DNA): TGCGCCAGCAGCCCCGACTCTCCGAGTAGGAAACTGTTTTTT. The full variable domain, rest sourced from reference TRBV5-1 and TRBJ1-4, is KAGVTQTPRYLIKTRGQQVTLSCSPISGHRSVSWYQQTPGQGLQFLFEYFSETQRNKGNFPGRFSGRQFSNSRSEMNVSTLELGDSALYLCASSPDSPSRKLFFGSGTQLSVL.

To note about this clone: An end of the junction does not agree with germline; a read error may underlie this. This chain joins TRBV6-6 and TRBJ1-1; D might be TRBD1 (5 bases). The CDR3 has 14 amino acids. Germline CDR1 reads MNHNY; CDR2 reads SVGAGI (reference sequence). CDR3 nucleotides: TGTGCCAGCAGTTACTCGCAGGGTGGCTCTGAGGCTTTCTTT. It is translated as CASSYSQGGSEAFF.

As DNA, the CDR3 is TGTGCCAGCAGTTACTTCTGGACAGGGAACTATGGCTACACCTTC. Translated, it gives CASSYFWTGNYGYTF. The V gene is TRBV6-5, the J gene TRBJ1-2; 8 bases map to TRBD1. V gave up 1 base and J gave up 2 bases; unmatched junction bases: 3. The CDR3 has 15 residues. The V gene's germline CDR1 is MNHEY and CDR2 SVGAGI.

V and J are TRBV29-1 and TRBJ2-7, with 13 bases that match TRBD2. CDR1 is SQVTM, CDR2 ANQGSEA, per germline. V was clipped by 4 bases and J by 4 bases; unmatched bases: 1. The CDR3 is made up of 13 amino acids. CDR3 nucleotide sequence: TGCAGCGTTGGACTAGCGGGGGGTTACGAGCAGTACTTC. Protein product: CSVGLAGGYEQYF.

The V gene is TRBV30, the J gene TRBJ2-2, with 9 bases fitting TRBD1. V lost 3 bases and J lost 3; bases outside the gene matches: 5. Germline CDR1 GTSNPN, CDR2 SVGIG (reference sequence). The CDR3 loop spans 15 amino acids. Here the CDR3 reads CAWSSGTGYTGELFF. The CDR3 nucleotides read TGTGCCTGGAGCTCCGGGACAGGGTACACCGGGGAGCTGTTTTTT. The complete variable domain, with remaining parts taken from reference TRBV30 and TRBJ2-2, reads SQTIHQWPATLVQPVGSPLSLECTVEGTSNPNLYWYRQAAGRGLQLLFYSVGIGQISSEVPQNLSASRPQDRQFILSSKKLLLSDSGFYLCAWSSGTGYTGELFFGEGSRLTVL.

In its sample, this clone was seen a few times. Here the CDR3 omits its conserved ending phenylalanine or tryptophan, so a read error is the likely source. No DNA is shown, since the ends of the CDR3 on it are uncertain; the CDR3 is the one TCRdb lists. The V and J genes are TRBV19 and TRBJ1-6; the table's D call, TRBD1, was not checked against the DNA. Germline CDR1 LNHDA, CDR2 SQIVND (reference sequence). From its first to its last residue, the CDR3 has 13 amino acids. The CDR3 sequence is CASSIQFRREGAL.

The J gene is TRBJ1-2, the V gene TRBV2, with D possibly being TRBD1 (6 bases). V lost 3 bases to trimming and J lost 4 bases, with 12 bases between them. The CDR3 is 14 amino acids. The germline CDR1 and CDR2 sequences are SNHLY and FYNNEI. In nucleotides, the CDR3 is TGTGCCAGCAGTGAGGACAGAGGACTCTATGGCTACACCTTC. This codes for CASSEDRGLYGYTF.

The chain recombines TRBV7-2 with TRBJ2-1, with a weak D call TRBD1 (6 bases). This CDR3 region has 13 residues. The germline gives CDR1 SGHTA, CDR2 FQGNSA. The V gene lost 4 bases and the J gene lost 15 bases, with 19 bases spanning the gap. CDR3 in amino acids: CASSSTSGGLPFF. DNA for the CDR3: TGTGCCAGCAGCTCAACTAGTGGGGGCCTCCCGTTCTTC.

The chain carries TRBV5-1 and TRBJ2-3; tentatively, D is TRBD2 (6 bases). The V end lost 3 bases, the J end lost 4 bases, and 18 bases lay between the germline ends. Looked up from germline, CDR1 is SGHRS and CDR2 is YFSETQ. The CDR3 extends over 16 amino acids. CDR3 amino acids: CASSWDSSGGSDTQYF. CDR3 in DNA: TGCGCCAGCAGCTGGGACTCCTCGGGCGGTTCAGATACGCAGTATTTT. The full variable domain, with the rest looked up from reference TRBV5-1 and TRBJ2-3, is KAGVTQTPRYLIKTRGQQVTLSCSPISGHRSVSWYQQTPGQGLQFLFEYFSETQRNKGNFPGRFSGRQFSNSRSEMNVSTLELGDSALYLCASSWDSSGGSDTQYFGPGTRLTVL.

The chain links TRBV29-1 to TRBJ1-1, with unresolved D. Trimming pared 7 bases from V and 4 bases from J, leaving 19 bases between. This CDR3 region has 14 residues. CDR1 is SQVTM, CDR2 ANQGSEA, per germline. The chain's CDR3 is CSAGLAGKGTEAFF. The CDR3 coding sequence is TGCAGCGCTGGGTTGGCGGGGAAGGGCACTGAAGCTTTCTTT.

This chain connects TRBV30 to TRBJ2-2; D ambiguous. The CDR3 contains 13 residues. The ends were cut back, 4 bases at V and 2 bases at J, with 8 bases in the middle. CDR1 is GTSNPN and CDR2 is SVGIG in the germline V gene (reference sequence). CDR3 bases: TGTGCCTGGATTATGGGCAACACCGGGGAGCTGTTTTTT. Translating gives CAWIMGNTGELFF. Filled out from reference TRBV30 and TRBJ2-2, the complete variable domain reads SQTIHQWPATLVQPVGSPLSLECTVEGTSNPNLYWYRQAAGRGLQLLFYSVGIGQISSEVPQNLSASRPQDRQFILSSKKLLLSDSGFYLCAWIMGNTGELFFGEGSRLTVL.

This clone was observed once. The rearrangement links TRBV5-1 to TRBJ2-2; 7 bases align to TRBD2. The V gene end was trimmed by 0 bases and the J gene end by 4 bases; junction bases not matched to a gene: 3. This CDR3 spans 15 amino acids. Germline CDR1 SGHRS, CDR2 YFSETQ. CDR3 loop: CASSLELAGTGELFF. CDR3 sequence (DNA): TGCGCCAGCAGCTTGGAATTAGCGGGCACCGGGGAGCTGTTTTTT.

This chain uses TRBV9 with TRBJ1-1; D gene unclear. This CDR3 is 13 amino acids long. V lost 1 base to trimming and J lost 4 bases, with 8 bases between them. The germline gives CDR1 SGDLS, CDR2 YYNGEE. CDR3: CASSVWEGTEAFF. The CDR3 DNA reads TGTGCCAGCAGCGTATGGGAGGGCACTGAAGCTTTCTTT.